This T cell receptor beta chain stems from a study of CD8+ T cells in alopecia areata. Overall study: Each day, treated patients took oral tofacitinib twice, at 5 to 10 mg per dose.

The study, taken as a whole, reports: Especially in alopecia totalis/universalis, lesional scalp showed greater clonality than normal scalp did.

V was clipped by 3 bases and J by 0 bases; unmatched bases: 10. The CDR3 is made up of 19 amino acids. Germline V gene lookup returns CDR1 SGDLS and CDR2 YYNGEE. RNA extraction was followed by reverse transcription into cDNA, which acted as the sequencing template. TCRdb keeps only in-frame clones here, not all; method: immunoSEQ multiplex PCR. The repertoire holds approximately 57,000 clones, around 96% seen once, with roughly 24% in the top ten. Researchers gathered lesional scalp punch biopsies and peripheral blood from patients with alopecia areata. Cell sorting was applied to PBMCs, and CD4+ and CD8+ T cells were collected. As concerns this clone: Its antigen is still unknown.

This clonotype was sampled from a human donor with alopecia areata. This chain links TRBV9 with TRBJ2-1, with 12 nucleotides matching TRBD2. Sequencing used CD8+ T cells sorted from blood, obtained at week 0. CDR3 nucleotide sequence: TGTGCCAGCAGCGGGAGACTAGCGGGGGAGGTGGTCTCCTACAATGAGCAGTTCTTC. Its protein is CASSGRLAGEVVSYNEQFF.